A selection of T cell receptor beta chains follows, all from one sample in a study of blood T cell repertoires in COVID-19. Profiling relied on immunoSEQ multiplex PCR, and the TCRdb table lists in-frame clones only, not all of them. The sample shows about 120,000 clones, roughly 85% of them seen only once. The sequenced material came from peripheral blood. These receptors were collected from a man older than 75 with acute or convalescent COVID-19. The CDR3 runs from the conserved cysteine through the conserved F or W.

j_call: TRBJ2-3; v_call: TRBV3-1/TRBV3-2; cdr3_aa: CASTGLAGVAQYF
j_call: TRBJ1-2; v_call: TRBV19; cdr3_aa: CASSIDQGTVGYTF
j_call: TRBJ1-1; v_call: TRBV4-3; cdr3_aa: CASSQQGGGTEAFF
j_call: TRBJ1-2; v_call: TRBV19; cdr3_aa: CASRNSGSPFGYTF
j_call: TRBJ2-2; v_call: TRBV18; cdr3_aa: CASSPGLASTGELFF
j_call: TRBJ1-1; v_call: TRBV5-1; cdr3_aa: CASSPGGTGAPEAFF
j_call: TRBJ1-6; v_call: TRBV20-1; cdr3_aa: CSATQTGPLHF
j_call: TRBJ2-6; v_call: TRBV6-2/TRBV6-3; cdr3_aa: CASSYWDLSSGANVLTF
j_call: TRBJ2-1; v_call: TRBV7-3; cdr3_aa: CASSLTAGSASYNEQFF
j_call: TRBJ1-2; v_call: TRBV30; cdr3_aa: CAWSVETTNYGYTF
j_call: TRBJ2-7; v_call: TRBV3-1/TRBV3-2; cdr3_aa: CASSRGLAYEQYF
j_call: TRBJ1-3; v_call: TRBV15; cdr3_aa: CATSRKSPYSGNTIYF
j_call: TRBJ2-4; v_call: TRBV19; cdr3_aa: CASSIGASFSLAKNIQYF
j_call: TRBJ1-4; v_call: TRBV14; cdr3_aa: CASSLRGVGEKLFF
j_call: TRBJ1-1; v_call: TRBV4-1; cdr3_aa: CASSQDEGYTEAFF
j_call: TRBJ1-1; v_call: TRBV20-1; cdr3_aa: CRGGNTEAFF
j_call: TRBJ1-3; v_call: TRBV29-1; cdr3_aa: CSVAGVSTGNTIYF
j_call: TRBJ2-1; v_call: TRBV7-3; cdr3_aa: CASSFSAGASYNEQFF
j_call: TRBJ2-7; v_call: TRBV28; cdr3_aa: CASSLLGGGTGEQYF
j_call: TRBJ1-5; v_call: TRBV6-4; cdr3_aa: CASSDYFTLLDRGGNQPQHF
j_call: TRBJ2-5; v_call: TRBV7-6; cdr3_aa: CASSSQGLATGETQYF
j_call: TRBJ1-4; v_call: TRBV12-3/TRBV12-4; cdr3_aa: CASTWTAEKLFF
j_call: TRBJ1-2; v_call: TRBV29-1; cdr3_aa: CSAQREGSYGYTF
j_call: TRBJ2-1; v_call: TRBV3-1/TRBV3-2; cdr3_aa: CASSQVQGNVNEQFF
j_call: TRBJ2-1; v_call: TRBV25-1; cdr3_aa: CASSDSAKPYNEQFF
j_call: TRBJ2-5; v_call: TRBV7-9; cdr3_aa: CASSQWDRKETQYF
j_call: TRBJ1-2; v_call: TRBV11-2; cdr3_aa: CASRFREFYGSYGYTF
j_call: TRBJ2-1; v_call: TRBV29-1; cdr3_aa: CSVDGRSSYNEQFF
j_call: TRBJ1-3; v_call: TRBV9; cdr3_aa: CASSGRTALSGNTIYF
j_call: TRBJ1-1; v_call: TRBV20-1; cdr3_aa: CSASGPGDAPEAFF
j_call: TRBJ2-2; v_call: TRBV20-1; cdr3_aa: CSASDGTRNTGELFF
j_call: TRBJ2-5; v_call: TRBV10-3; cdr3_aa: CAISAPGGQGETQYF